These 14 T cell receptor beta chains were all obtained from the same sample, sequenced in a study of T-cell memory formation after mild COVID-19. TCRdb reprocessed the 5' RACE reads via MiXCR and lists one record per CDR3 protein. Of roughly 130,000 distinct CDR3 sequences listed, around a sixth are singletons. What was sequenced was PBMCs or a T cell subset sorted from them (not recorded which). All receptors derive from an adult woman who had mild COVID-19 (a few samples of this study predate the infection). Cell type and time point are not known.

A few counts support this clonotype. V and J are TRBV7-6 and TRBJ1-1; a weak D match, TRBD1 (5 bases). V dropped 5 bases and J dropped 3 bases, with 13 bases sitting between them. Germline values: CDR1 SGHVS, CDR2 FNYEAQ. CDR3 length equals 14 residues. Written as DNA, the CDR3 is TGTGCCAGCAGCAACAGGAATTTTGACACTGAAGCTTTCTTT. It is translated as CASSNRNFDTEAFF.

This clonotype was seen more than once but under ten times. The gene calls are TRBV15 and TRBJ2-3; 9 bases map to TRBD2. Germline values: CDR1 LNHNV, CDR2 YYDKDF (reference sequence). This CDR3 is 13 amino acids long. With V trimmed by 7 bases and J by 4 bases, 3 bases remained unmatched. The CDR3 spells CATMRGGADTQYF. DNA for the CDR3: TGTGCCACCATGCGGGGGGGCGCAGATACGCAGTATTTT.

The sample holds many counts of this clonotype. V gene TRBV18 combines with J gene TRBJ2-3; D is ambiguous. This CDR3 is built from 18 residues. V shed 0 bases and J shed 2 bases, with 18 bases lying between them. Germline V gene data show CDR1 as KGHSH and CDR2 as LQKENI. CDR3 DNA: TGTGCCAGCTCACCACCGGTGGGCTCCCCCGGCCCCACAGATACGCAGTATTTT. Protein sequence: CASSPPVGSPGPTDTQYF.

V gene TRBV19 combines with J gene TRBJ2-2; possibly TRBD2 for D (6 bases). V lost 8 bases and J lost 4, with 14 bases in between. Germline CDR1 reads LNHDA; CDR2 reads SQIVND (reference sequence). This CDR3 spans 14 amino acids. The CDR3 DNA reads as TGTGCCAGTTTTGCGGGGCTAGGCACCGGGGAGCTGTTTTTT. Its protein product is CASFAGLGTGELFF.

This chain joins TRBV5-1 and TRBJ1-5; 7 bases agree with TRBD1. Losses at the gene ends were 5 bases for V and 0 bases for J; bases not matched to a gene: 5. There are 15 residues in the CDR3. Germline CDR1 is SGHRS and CDR2 is YFSETQ. This CDR3 is CASRPGTASNQPQHF. The CDR3 nucleotides read TGCGCCAGCAGACCTGGGACAGCTAGCAATCAGCCCCAGCATTTT.

Only a few counts were recorded for this clonotype. The rearrangement links TRBV3-1 to TRBJ2-7; possibly TRBD2 for D (5 bases). This CDR3 is 15 amino acids long. CDR1 and CDR2 (germline): LGHDT, YNNKEL (reference sequence). The V gene lost 0 bases and the J gene lost 3 bases, with 12 bases spanning the gap. The CDR3 DNA sequence: TGTGCCAGCAGCCAAGATTGGGCGGGCTACTACGAGCAGTACTTC. This gives the protein CASSQDWAGYYEQYF.

This clonotype was observed at least ten times. The chain combines TRBV11-3 with TRBJ2-1, with 9 positions matching TRBD2. Germline lookup yields CDR1 SGHNT and CDR2 YENEEA. The CDR3 sequence is 16 residues long. J gave up 3 bases and V 5 bases, and 8 bases lay outside the gene matches. CDR3 region: CASSTRLAENYNEQFF. In nucleotides, the CDR3 is TGTGCCAGCAGCACTCGACTAGCGGAAAACTACAATGAGCAGTTCTTC. The full variable domain, rest sourced from reference TRBV11-3 and TRBJ2-1, is EAGVVQSPRYKIIEKKQPVAFWCNPISGHNTLYWYLQNLGQGPELLIRYENEEAVDDSQLPKDRFSAERLKGVDSTLKIQPAELGDSAVYLCASSTRLAENYNEQFFGPGTRLTVL.

Note on this clonotype: The CDR3 end shows no conserved phenylalanine or tryptophan, and so a read error is likely. V gene TRBV27 combines with J gene TRBJ1-2; 9 nucleotides align to TRBD1. J was trimmed by 3 bases and V by 1 base; bases with no gene match: 9. Germline lookup yields CDR1 MNHEY and CDR2 SMNVEV (reference sequence). The CDR3 has 17 residues. Here the CDR3 DNA reads TGTGCCAGCAGTTTATATCTCAGGACAGGGGACGACTATGGCTACACCTTA. It encodes CASSLYLRTGDDYGYTL.

This clonotype has a handful of counts. The rearrangement uses TRBV10-3 and TRBJ1-5; weak D call: TRBD1 (6 bases). In germline, CDR1 is ENHRY, CDR2 SYGVKD. V lost 7 bases to trimming and J lost 8 bases, with 18 bases between them. The CDR3 runs to 14 residues. CDR3 sequence: CAIKGEGIGEPQHF. The CDR3 bases are TGTGCCATCAAGGGGGAGGGAATCGGGGAGCCCCAGCATTTT.

The chain links TRBV30 to TRBJ2-7; D unclear. The length of the CDR3 is 14 residues. Germline lookup yields CDR1 GTSNPN and CDR2 SVGIG (reference sequence). Deletions cut 0 bases from V and 1 base from J, with 10 bases between. The CDR3 region is CAWSVSGGSYEQYF. The DNA of the CDR3 is TGTGCCTGGAGTGTGTCGGGCGGATCCTACGAGCAGTACTTC.

V is TRBV7-9 and J is TRBJ1-1; tentatively, D is TRBD1 (6 bases). Germline V CDR1 and CDR2: SEHNR, FQNEAQ (reference sequence). The CDR3 is 16 residues long. V lost 5 bases to trimming and J lost 3 bases, with 19 bases between them. The CDR3 DNA is TGTGCCAGCAGCCTCACGACTCGGGGGGCTGACACTGAAGCTTTCTTT. This gives the protein CASSLTTRGADTEAFF.

The chain has TRBV18 and TRBJ2-3; D uncertain. V lost 2 bases and J lost 3, with 12 bases in between. There are 15 residues in the CDR3. Per the germline V gene, CDR1 is KGHSH and CDR2 is LQKENI. DNA for the CDR3: TGTGCCAGCTCACCAGATGGAGCCCAAACAGATACGCAGTATTTT. Amino acids: CASSPDGAQTDTQYF.

The rearrangement uses TRBV12-3 or TRBV12-4 and TRBJ2-3; D gene unclear. The CDR3 is made up of 12 amino acids. The germline V and J ends were trimmed by 6 bases and 14 bases, with 18 bases remaining between them. CDR3 coding DNA: TGTGCCAGCAGCCCCACCGCGTGGGCGTGGTATTTT. This sequence encodes CASSPTAWAWYF.

This clonotype was seen repeatedly, ten times or more. This chain connects TRBV5-6 to TRBJ2-2; D gene ambiguous. Germline CDR1 reads SGHDT; CDR2 reads YYEEEE. Trimming pared 2 bases from V and 7 bases from J, leaving 9 bases between. The CDR3 extends over 13 amino acids. CDR3 sequence: CASSFSGYGELFF. In nucleotides, the CDR3 is TGTGCCAGCAGCTTCTCAGGATACGGGGAGCTGTTTTTT.